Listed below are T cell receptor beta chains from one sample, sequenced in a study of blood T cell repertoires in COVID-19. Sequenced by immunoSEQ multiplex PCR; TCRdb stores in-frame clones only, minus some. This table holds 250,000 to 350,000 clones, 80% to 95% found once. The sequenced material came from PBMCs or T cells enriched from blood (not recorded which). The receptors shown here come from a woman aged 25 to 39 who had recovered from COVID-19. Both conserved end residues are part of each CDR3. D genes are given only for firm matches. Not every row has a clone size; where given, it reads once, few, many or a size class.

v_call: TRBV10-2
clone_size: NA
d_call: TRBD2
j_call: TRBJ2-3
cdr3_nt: TGCGCCAGCAGTGATGAACTAGCGGGAGAAGGCGCAGATACGCAGTATTTT
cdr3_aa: CASSDELAGEGADTQYF

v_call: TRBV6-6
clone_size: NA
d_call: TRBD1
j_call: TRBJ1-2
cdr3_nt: TGTGCCAGCAGTAACCCAGAACAGGGGCTTGGCTATGGCTACACCTTC
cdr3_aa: CASSNPEQGLGYGYTF

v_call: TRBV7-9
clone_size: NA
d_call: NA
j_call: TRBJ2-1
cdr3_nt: TGTGCCAGCAGCTTGAGCGGGCAACCCAATGAGCAGTTCTTC
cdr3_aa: CASSLSGQPNEQFF

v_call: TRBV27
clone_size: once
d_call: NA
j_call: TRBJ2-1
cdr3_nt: TGTGCCAGCAGTCGTACGCGGCATGAGCAGTTCTTC
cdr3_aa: CASSRTRHEQFF

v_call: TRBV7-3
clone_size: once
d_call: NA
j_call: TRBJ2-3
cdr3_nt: TGTGCCAGCAGCTTAACAGGGGAAAGGGGCACAGATACGCAGTATTTT
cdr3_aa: CASSLTGERGTDTQYF

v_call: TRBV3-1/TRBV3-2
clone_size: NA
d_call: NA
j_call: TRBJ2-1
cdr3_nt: TGTGCCAGCAGCCAAGAGAAAGCGCCAGGGATTCTAAGCTCCTACAATGAGCAGTTCTTC
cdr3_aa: CASSQEKAPGILSSYNEQFF

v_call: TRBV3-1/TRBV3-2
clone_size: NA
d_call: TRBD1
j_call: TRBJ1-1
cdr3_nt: TGTGCCAGCAGCCCCAGGGGGCAAGGCACTGAAGCTTTCTTT
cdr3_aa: CASSPRGQGTEAFF

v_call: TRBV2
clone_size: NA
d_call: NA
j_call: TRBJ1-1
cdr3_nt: TGTGCCAGCAGCGACCAGGGGAACACTGAAGCTTTCTTT
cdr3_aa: CASSDQGNTEAFF

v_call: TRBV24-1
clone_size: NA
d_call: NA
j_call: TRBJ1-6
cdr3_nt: TGTGCCACCAGTGCAAACTATAATTCACCCCTCCACTTT
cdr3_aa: CATSANYNSPLHF

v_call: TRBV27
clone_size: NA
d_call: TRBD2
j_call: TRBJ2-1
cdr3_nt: TGTGCCAGCAGTTTACTCGGGGGGAACAATGAGCAGTTCTTC
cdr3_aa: CASSLLGGNNEQFF

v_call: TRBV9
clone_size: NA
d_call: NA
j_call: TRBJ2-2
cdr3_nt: TGTGCCAGCAGCGCCCCCCTCGAGGGGGTGGTCGGGGAGCTGTTTTTT
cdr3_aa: CASSAPLEGVVGELFF

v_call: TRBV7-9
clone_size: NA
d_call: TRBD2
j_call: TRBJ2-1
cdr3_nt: TGTGCCAGCAGTCTCGGACTAGCGAGCTACAATGAGCAGTTCTTC
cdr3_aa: CASSLGLASYNEQFF

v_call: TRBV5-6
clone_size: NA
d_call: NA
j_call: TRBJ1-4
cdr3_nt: TGTGCCAGCAGTTCGTACTTTTCTAATGAAAAACTGTTTTTT
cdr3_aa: CASSSYFSNEKLFF

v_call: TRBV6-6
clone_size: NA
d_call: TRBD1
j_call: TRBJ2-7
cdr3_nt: TGTGCCAGCAGCGACAGGACAGGGGTAGCCTACGAGCAGTACTTC
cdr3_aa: CASSDRTGVAYEQYF

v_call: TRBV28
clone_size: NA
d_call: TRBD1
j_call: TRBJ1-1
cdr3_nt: TGTGCCAGCAGTCTAGGGACAGGGGGGTTGGGAGCTTTCTTT
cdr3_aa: CASSLGTGGLGAFF

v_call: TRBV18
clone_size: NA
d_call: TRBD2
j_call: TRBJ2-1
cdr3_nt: TGTGCCAGCTCACCTCCAGGGGAGCGGGGGTACAATGAGCAGTTCTTC
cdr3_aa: CASSPPGERGYNEQFF

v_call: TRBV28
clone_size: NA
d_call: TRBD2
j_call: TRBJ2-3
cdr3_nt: TGTGCCAGCAGTTTTGTTTTTATCCCTTTTCGCGTAGATCAGCGGGAGTTCGCAGATACGCAGTATTTT
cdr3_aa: CASSFVFIPFRVDQREFADTQYF

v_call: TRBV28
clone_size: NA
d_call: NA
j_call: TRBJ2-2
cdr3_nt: TGTGCCAGCAGTCCCCGAGGGAACCTAAACACCGGGGAGCTGTTTTTT
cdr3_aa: CASSPRGNLNTGELFF

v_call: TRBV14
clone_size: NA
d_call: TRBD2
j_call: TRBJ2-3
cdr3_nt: TGTGCCAGCAGCCAACCCGGGACTAGCGGGAGGAACAGATACCAGTATTTT
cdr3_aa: CASSQPGTSGRNRYQYF

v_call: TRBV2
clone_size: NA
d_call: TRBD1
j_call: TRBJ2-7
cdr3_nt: TGTGCCAGCACCACGGACAGGGGGAGATACGAGCAGTACTTC
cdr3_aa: CASTTDRGRYEQYF

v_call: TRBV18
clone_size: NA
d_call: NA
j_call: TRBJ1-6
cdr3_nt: TGTGCCAGCTCACCAACCTCTGAGGTCGGTTCACCCCTCCACTTT
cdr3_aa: CASSPTSEVGSPLHF

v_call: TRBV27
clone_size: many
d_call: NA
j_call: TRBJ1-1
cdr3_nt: TGTGCCAGCAGTTCGCCAGACAGGATGAACACTGAAGCTTTCTTT
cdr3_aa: CASSSPDRMNTEAFF

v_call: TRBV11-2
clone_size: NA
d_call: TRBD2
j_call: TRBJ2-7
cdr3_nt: TGTGCCAGCAGCTCCCAACTAGCGGGAAGCTACGAGCAGTACTTC
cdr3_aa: CASSSQLAGSYEQYF

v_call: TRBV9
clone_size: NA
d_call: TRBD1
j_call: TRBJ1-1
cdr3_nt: TGTGCCAGCAGCGTAAGTCCCACGGTCGGACAGGGGACGACTGAAGCTTTCTTT
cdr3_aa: CASSVSPTVGQGTTEAFF

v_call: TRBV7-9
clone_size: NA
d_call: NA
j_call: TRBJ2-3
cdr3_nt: TGTGCCAGCAGCTTAGTCACGGGTACGCAGTATTTT
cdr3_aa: CASSLVTGTQYF

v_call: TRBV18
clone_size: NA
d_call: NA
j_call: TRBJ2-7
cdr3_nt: TGTGCCAGCTCACCTCTCGGGAGCTCCTACGAGCAGTACTTC
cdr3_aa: CASSPLGSSYEQYF

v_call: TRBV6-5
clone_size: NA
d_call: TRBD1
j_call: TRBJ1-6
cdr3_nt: TGTGCCAGCAGTAATCTTAGAGACAGGGTCTCACCCCTCCACTTT
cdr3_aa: CASSNLRDRVSPLHF

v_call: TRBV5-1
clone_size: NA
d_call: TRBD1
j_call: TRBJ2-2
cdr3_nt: TGCGCCAGCAGCTTGTCGGGACAGTGGGCGAACACCGGGGAGCTGTTTTTT
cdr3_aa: CASSLSGQWANTGELFF

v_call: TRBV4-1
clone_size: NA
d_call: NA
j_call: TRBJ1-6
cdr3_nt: TGCGCCAGCAGCCAAGATCACAGGAGTTTTTATAATTCACCCCTCCACTTT
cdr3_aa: CASSQDHRSFYNSPLHF

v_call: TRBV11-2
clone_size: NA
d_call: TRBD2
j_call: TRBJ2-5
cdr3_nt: TGTGCCAGCAGCGCCGGAGCGGGAAGACAAGAGACCCAGTACTTC
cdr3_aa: CASSAGAGRQETQYF

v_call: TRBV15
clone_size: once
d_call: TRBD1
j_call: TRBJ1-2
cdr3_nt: TGTGCCACCAGCAGATTTCCCCGGACAGGGGACTATGGCTACACCTTC
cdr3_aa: CATSRFPRTGDYGYTF

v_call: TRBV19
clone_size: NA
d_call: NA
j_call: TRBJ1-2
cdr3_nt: TGTGCCAGTAGTGGCCCCCGGGGGGACTATGGCTACACCTTC
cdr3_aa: CASSGPRGDYGYTF

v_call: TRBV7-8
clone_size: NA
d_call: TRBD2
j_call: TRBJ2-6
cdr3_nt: TGTGCCAGCAGCTTAGAGATAGCGGGAGTTTATGGGGCCAACGTCCTGACTTTC
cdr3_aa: CASSLEIAGVYGANVLTF

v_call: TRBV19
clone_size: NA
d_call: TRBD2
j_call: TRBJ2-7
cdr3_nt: TGTGCCAGTAGTATAGACCCTACCCAGCGACTAGCGGGAGCCCGCAACGAGCAGTACTTC
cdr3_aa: CASSIDPTQRLAGARNEQYF

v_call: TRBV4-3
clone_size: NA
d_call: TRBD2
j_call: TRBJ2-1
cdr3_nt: TGCGCCAGCAGCCAAGGTCCTAGCGGGGAGAATGAAGAGCAGTTCTTC
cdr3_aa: CASSQGPSGENEEQFF

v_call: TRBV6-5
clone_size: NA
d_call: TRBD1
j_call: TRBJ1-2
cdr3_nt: TGTGCCGGGTCAGGGGGCTACTATGGCTACACCTTC
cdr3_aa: CAGSGGYYGYTF

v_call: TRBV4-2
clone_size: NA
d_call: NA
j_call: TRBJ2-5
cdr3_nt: TGTGCCAGCAGCCAATACAGGGCCCAAGAGACCCAGTACTTC
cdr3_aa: CASSQYRAQETQYF

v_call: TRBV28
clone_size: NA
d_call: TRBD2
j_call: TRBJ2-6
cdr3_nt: TGTGCCAGCAGTTTGGGGGGGGCTGGGGCCAACGTCCTGACTTTC
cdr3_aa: CASSLGGAGANVLTF

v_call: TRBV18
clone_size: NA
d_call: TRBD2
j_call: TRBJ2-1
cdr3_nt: TGTGCCAGCTCACTTTTGCAGGCTAGCGGGAACTACAATGAGCAGTTCTTC
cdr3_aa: CASSLLQASGNYNEQFF

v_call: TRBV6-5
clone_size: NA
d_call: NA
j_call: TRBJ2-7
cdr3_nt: TGTGCCAGCAGTAGTCGGGGCGAGCAGTACTTC
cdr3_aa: CASSSRGEQYF

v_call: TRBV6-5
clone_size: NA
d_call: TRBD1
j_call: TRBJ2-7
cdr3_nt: TGTGCGGGAAGGGACAGGACCACCTACGAGCAGTACTTC
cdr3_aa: CAGRDRTTYEQYF

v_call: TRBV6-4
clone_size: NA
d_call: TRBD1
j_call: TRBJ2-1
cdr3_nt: TGTGCCAGCAGTGACACAGGGGACAGGGTTAACAATGAGCAGTTCTTC
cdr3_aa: CASSDTGDRVNNEQFF

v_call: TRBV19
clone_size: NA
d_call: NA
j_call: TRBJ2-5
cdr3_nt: TGTGCCAGTAGTATCATGAGGGCAAGGCAAGAGACCCAGTACTTC
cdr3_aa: CASSIMRARQETQYF

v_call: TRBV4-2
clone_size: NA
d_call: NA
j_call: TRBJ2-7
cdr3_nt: TGTGCCAGCAGCCAACTAGCGCAAACCTACGAGCAGTACTTC
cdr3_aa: CASSQLAQTYEQYF

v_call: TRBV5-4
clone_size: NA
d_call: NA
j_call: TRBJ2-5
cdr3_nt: TGTGCCAGCAGCACCCGACTAGTTCAAGAGACCCAGTACTTC
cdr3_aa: CASSTRLVQETQYF

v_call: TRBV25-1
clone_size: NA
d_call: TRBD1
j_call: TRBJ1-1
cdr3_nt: TGTGCCAGCAGCCTACAGGGGGCGAAGAAAACTGAAGCTTTCTTT
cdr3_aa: CASSLQGAKKTEAFF

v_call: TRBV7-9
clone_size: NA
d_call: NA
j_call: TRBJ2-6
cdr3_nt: TGTGCCAGCAGCACCACAGGGCTCCCCTCTGGGGCCAACGTCCTGACTTTC
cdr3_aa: CASSTTGLPSGANVLTF

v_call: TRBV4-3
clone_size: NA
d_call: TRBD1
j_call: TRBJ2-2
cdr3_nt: TGCGCCAGCAGCCAAGACCGGGACAGAGCGAACACCGGGGAGCTGTTTTTT
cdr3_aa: CASSQDRDRANTGELFF

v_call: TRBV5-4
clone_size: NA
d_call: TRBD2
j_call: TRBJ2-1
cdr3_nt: TGTGCCAGCAGCGGTAGCGGGAGAGACTTTGGTGAGCAGTTCTTC
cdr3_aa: CASSGSGRDFGEQFF

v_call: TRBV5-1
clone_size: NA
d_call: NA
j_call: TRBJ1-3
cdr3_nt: TGCGCCAGCAGCTTCACCATGAGCTCTGGAAACACCATATATTTT
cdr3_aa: CASSFTMSSGNTIYF

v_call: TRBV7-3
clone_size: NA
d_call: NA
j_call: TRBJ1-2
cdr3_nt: TGTGCCAGCAGCTCCCGTCTGGGCGGCTACACCTTC
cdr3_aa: CASSSRLGGYTF

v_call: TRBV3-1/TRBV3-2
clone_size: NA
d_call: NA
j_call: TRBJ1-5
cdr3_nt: TGTGCCAGCAGCCAAGATATGGGCCAAGGGCCCCAGCATTTT
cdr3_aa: CASSQDMGQGPQHF

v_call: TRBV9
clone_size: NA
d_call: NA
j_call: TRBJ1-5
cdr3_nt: TGTGCCAGCAGCGTAGAACATCTCCCGTATAGCAATCAGCCCCAGCATTTT
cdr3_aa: CASSVEHLPYSNQPQHF

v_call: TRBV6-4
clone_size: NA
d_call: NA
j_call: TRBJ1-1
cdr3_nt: TGTGCCAGCAGTCAGGAGGGATCGGGCACTGAAGCTTTCTTT
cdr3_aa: CASSQEGSGTEAFF

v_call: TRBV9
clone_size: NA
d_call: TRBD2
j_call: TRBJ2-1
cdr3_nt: TGTGCCAGCAGCCCCCGGACTAGCGGGAACAATGAGCAGTTCTTC
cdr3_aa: CASSPRTSGNNEQFF

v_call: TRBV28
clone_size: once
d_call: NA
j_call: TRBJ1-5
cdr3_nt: TGTGCCAGCAATTGGGGAGTCAATCAGCCCCAGCATTTT
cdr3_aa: CASNWGVNQPQHF